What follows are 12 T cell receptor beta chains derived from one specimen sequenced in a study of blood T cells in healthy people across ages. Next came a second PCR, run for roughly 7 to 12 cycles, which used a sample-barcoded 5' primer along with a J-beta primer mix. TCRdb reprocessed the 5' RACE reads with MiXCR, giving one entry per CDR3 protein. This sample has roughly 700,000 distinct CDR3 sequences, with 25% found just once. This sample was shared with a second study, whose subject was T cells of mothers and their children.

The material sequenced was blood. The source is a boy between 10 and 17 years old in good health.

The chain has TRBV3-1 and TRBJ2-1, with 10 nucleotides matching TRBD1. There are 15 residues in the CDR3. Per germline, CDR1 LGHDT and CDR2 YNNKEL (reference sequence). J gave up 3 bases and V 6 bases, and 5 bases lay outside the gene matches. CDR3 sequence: CASRGGQGDYNEQFF. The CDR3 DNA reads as TGTGCCAGCAGGGGTGGACAGGGGGACTACAATGAGCAGTTCTTC.

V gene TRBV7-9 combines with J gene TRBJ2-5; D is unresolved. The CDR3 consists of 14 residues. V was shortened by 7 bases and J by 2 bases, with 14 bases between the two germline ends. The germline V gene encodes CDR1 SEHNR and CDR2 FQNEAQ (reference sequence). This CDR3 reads CASTLLSRQETQYF. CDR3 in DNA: TGTGCCAGCACCCTATTATCGCGGCAAGAGACCCAGTACTTC.

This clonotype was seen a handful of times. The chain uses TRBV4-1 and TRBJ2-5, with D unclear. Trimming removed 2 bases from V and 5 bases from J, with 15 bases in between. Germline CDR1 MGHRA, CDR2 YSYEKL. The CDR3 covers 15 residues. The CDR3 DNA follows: TGCGCCAGCAGCCAAAGTGGTGCGGAAGAGGAGACCCAGTACTTC. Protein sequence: CASSQSGAEEETQYF.

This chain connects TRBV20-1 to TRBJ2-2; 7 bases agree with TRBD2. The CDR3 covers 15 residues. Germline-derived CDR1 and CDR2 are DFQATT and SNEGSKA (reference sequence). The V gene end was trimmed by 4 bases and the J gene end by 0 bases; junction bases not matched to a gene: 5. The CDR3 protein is CSAMGLPSNTGELFF. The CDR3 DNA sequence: TGCAGTGCTATGGGACTACCTTCGAACACCGGGGAGCTGTTTTTT.

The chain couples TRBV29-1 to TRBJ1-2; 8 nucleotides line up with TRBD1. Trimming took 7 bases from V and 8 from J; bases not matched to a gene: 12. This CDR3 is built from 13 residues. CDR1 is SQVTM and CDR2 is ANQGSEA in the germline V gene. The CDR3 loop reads CSAPGGRDGGYTF. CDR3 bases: TGCAGCGCCCCAGGGGGCAGGGATGGAGGCTACACCTTC.

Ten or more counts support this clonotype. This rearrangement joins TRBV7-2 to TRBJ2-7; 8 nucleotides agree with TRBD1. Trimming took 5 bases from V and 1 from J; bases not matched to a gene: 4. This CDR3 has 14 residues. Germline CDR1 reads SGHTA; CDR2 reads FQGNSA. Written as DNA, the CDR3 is TGTGCCAGCAGCCTGGACAGGGTTTCCTACGAGCAGTACTTC. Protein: CASSLDRVSYEQYF.

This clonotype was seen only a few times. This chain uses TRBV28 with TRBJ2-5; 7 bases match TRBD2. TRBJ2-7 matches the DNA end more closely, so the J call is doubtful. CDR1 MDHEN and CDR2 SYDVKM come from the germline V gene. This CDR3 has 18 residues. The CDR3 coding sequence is TGTGCCATCCGACGTCGGGCCTTTCGGGGACTACAGGCGGCCGAGCAGTACTTC. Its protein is CAIRRRAFRGLQAAEQYF.

The CDR3 bases are TGTGCCAGCAGCCCAGGACAGCCCGACGCTTTCTTT. Translating gives CASSPGQPDAFF. The rearrangement joins TRBV7-2 to TRBJ1-1, with a tentative D call TRBD1 (6 bases). The V gene's germline CDR1 is SGHTA and CDR2 FQGNSA. The CDR3 has 12 amino acids. V was trimmed by 5 bases and J by 11 bases, leaving 15 bases between them.

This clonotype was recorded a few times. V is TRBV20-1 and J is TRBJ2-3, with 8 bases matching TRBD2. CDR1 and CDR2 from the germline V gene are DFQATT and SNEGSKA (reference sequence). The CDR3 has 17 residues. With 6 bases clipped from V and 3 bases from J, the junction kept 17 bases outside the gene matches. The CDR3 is CSAPPPLSASGTDTQYF. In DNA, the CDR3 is TGCAGTGCGCCACCGCCCCTCTCGGCTAGCGGGACAGATACGCAGTATTTT.

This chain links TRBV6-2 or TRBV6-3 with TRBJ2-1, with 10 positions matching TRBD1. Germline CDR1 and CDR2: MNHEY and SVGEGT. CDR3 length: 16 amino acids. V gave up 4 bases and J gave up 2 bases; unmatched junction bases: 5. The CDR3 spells CASSSWGTGAYNEQFF. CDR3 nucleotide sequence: TGTGCCAGCAGTTCGTGGGGGACAGGGGCCTACAATGAGCAGTTCTTC.

The CDR3: CASSAHRDMNTEAFF. CDR3 bases: TGTGCCAGCAGCGCCCACAGGGACATGAACACTGAAGCTTTCTTT. The chain joins TRBV7-8 to TRBJ1-1; the D gene is possibly TRBD1 (6 bases). V was cut by 5 bases and J by 0 bases, with 13 bases left in between. CDR1 SGHVS and CDR2 FQNEAQ come from the germline V gene. The CDR3 is 15 residues long.

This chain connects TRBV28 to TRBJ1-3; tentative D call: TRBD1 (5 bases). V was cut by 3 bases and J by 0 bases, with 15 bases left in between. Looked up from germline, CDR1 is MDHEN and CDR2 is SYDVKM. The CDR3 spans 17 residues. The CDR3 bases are TGTGCCAGCAGTTTTGTGGCAGGGCAGACCTCTGGAAACACCATATATTTT. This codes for CASSFVAGQTSGNTIYF. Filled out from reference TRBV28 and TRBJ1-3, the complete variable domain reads DVKVTQSSRYLVKRTGEKVFLECVQDMDHENMFWYRQDPGLGLRLIYFSYDVKMKEKGDIPEGYSVSREKKERFSLILESASTNQTSMYLCASSFVAGQTSGNTIYFGEGSWLTVV.